This T cell receptor beta chain was recovered during a study of T-cell reconstitution after alpha-beta-depleted transplantation in children. Germline V gene lookup returns CDR1 SQVTM and CDR2 ANQGSEA. Trimming cost V 5 bases and J 13 bases, with 18 bases left between them. The CDR3 has 12 residues. Unique molecular identifiers tagged the TCRbeta library. Each CDR3 protein gets one entry after TCRdb re-called the PCR reads with MiXCR. The sample shows around 450,000 distinct CDR3 sequences, about 16% of them seen only once. This clonotype has a handful of counts. The V gene is TRBV29-1, the J gene TRBJ2-1; weak D call: TRBD2 (7 bases). Specimen: PBMCs, mostly from graft donor cells, collected 360 days after TCRalphabeta/CD19-depleted stem cell transplant. The receptor was isolated from a boy under three years old who had a stem cell transplant for Wiskott-Aldrich syndrome, so the T cells may come from the graft donor. The chain's CDR3 is CSVWEGELQQFF. The CDR3 DNA is TGCAGCGTTTGGGAGGGGGAGCTCCAACAGTTCTTC.